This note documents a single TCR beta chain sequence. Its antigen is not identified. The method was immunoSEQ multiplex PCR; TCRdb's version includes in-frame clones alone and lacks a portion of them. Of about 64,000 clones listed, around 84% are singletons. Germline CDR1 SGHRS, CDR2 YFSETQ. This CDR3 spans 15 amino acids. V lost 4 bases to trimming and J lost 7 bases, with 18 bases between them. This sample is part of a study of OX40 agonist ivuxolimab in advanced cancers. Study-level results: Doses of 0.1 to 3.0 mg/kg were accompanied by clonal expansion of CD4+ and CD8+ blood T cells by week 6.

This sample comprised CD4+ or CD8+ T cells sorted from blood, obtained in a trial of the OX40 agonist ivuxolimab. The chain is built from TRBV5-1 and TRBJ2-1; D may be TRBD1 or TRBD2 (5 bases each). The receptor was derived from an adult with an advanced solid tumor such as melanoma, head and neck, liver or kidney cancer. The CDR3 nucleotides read TGCGCCAGCAGCCCAGCTGGGGCAGGGACGAATGAGCAGTTCTTC. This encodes CASSPAGAGTNEQFF.